This T cell receptor beta chain is from a study of PD-1 blockade in classical Hodgkin lymphoma. The time point denotes: cycle 4 day 1 (C4D1), after about 6 weeks of nivolumab. Each patient experienced a relapse that followed autologous stem cell transplantation, and brentuximab vedotin exposure varied. Researchers used magnetic negative selection to pull out pure CD4+ T cells from thawed PBMCs. Germline CDR1 is MDHEN and CDR2 is SYDVKM. This CDR3 is built from 15 residues. J gave up 9 bases and V 6 bases, and 6 bases lay outside the gene matches. Produced via immunoSEQ multiplex PCR; TCRdb's table is partial and in-frame only. This table holds over 10,000 clones, approximately 91% found once.

This clonotype was obtained from a human donor with classical Hodgkin lymphoma. The specimen comprised CD4+ T cells from blood, sampled before the fourth cycle of nivolumab. This chain joins TRBV28 and TRBJ2-1; 15 nucleotides match TRBD2. The CDR3 loop reads CASRGGGLAGGEQFF. CDR3 DNA sequence: TGTGCCAGCAGAGGGGGGGGACTAGCGGGAGGTGAGCAGTTCTTC.